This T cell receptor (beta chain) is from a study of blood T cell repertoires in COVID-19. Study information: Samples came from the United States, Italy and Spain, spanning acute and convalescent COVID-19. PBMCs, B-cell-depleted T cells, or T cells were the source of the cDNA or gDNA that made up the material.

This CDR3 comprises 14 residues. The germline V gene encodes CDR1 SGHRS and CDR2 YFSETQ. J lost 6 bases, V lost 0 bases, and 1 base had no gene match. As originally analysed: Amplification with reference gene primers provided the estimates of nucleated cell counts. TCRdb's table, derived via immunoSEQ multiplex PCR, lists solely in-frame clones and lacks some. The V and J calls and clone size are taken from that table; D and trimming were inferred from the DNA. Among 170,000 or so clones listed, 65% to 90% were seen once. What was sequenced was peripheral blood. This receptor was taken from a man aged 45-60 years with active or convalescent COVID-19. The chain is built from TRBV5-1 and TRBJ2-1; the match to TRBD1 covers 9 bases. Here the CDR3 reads CASSLVTGGNEQFF. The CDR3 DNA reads TGCGCCAGCAGCTTGGTGACAGGGGGCAATGAGCAGTTCTTC.